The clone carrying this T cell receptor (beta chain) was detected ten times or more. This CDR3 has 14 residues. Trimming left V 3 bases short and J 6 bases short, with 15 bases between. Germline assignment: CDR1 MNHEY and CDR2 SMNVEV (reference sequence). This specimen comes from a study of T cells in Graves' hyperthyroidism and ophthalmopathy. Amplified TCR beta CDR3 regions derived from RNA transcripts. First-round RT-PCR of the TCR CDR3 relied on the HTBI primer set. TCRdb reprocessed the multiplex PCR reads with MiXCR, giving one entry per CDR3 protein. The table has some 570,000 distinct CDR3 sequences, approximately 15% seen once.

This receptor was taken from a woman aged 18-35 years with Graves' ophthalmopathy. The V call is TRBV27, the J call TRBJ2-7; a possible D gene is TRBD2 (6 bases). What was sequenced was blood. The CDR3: CASSFGTSRIEQYF. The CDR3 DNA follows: TGTGCCAGCAGTTTCGGGACTTCTAGAATCGAGCAGTACTTC.